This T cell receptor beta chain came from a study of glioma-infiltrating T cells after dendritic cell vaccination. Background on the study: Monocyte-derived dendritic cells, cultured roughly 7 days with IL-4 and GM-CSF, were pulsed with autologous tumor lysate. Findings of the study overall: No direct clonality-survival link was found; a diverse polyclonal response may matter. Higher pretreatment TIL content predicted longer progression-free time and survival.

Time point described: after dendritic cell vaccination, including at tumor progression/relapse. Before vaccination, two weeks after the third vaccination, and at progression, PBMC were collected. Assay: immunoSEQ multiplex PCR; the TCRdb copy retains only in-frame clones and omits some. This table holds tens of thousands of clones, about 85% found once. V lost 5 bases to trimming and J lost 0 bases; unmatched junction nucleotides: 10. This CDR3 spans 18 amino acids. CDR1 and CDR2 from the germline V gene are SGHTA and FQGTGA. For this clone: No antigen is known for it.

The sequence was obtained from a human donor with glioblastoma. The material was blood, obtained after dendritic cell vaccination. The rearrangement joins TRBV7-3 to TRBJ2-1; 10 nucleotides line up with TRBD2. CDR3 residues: CASSRGLAEESSYNEQFF. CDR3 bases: TGTGCCAGCAGCCGCGGACTAGCGGAGGAGAGCTCCTACAATGAGCAGTTCTTC.